Below, 23 T cell receptor beta chains from the same sample are listed, as sequenced in a study of blood T cells in healthy people across ages. It was with a sample-barcoded 5' primer and a J-beta primer mix that a second PCR of about 6 to 11 cycles was run. TCRdb itself ran the 5' RACE reads through MiXCR, one entry per CDR3 protein. The table shows under 1,000,000 distinct CDR3 sequences, with more than 35% occurring only once. Specimen: blood. The source is a man aged 80 or over in good health.

This clonotype has more than one count but fewer than ten. The chain links TRBV6-1 to TRBJ2-1; 16 nucleotides align to TRBD2. With V trimmed by 7 bases and J by 1 base, 10 bases remained unmatched. The germline V gene encodes CDR1 MNHNS and CDR2 SASEGT. The CDR3 is 19 amino acids. The CDR3 loop is CASMMGLAGGEVSYNEQFF. The CDR3 DNA sequence: TGTGCCAGCATGATGGGACTAGCGGGAGGGGAGGTTTCCTACAATGAGCAGTTCTTC.

This clonotype has ten or more counts. This chain connects TRBV4-3 to TRBJ2-1; D might be TRBD2 (5 bases). Trimming shortened V by 0 bases and J by 0 bases, and 12 bases separated the two germline ends. CDR3 length: 17 amino acids. In germline, CDR1 is LGHNA, CDR2 YSLEER. The CDR3 DNA reads as TGCGCCAGCAGCCAAGAAATAGAAGCGGCCTCCTACAATGAGCAGTTCTTC. It translates to CASSQEIEAASYNEQFF.

The V and J genes are TRBV7-9 and TRBJ1-4; D is undetermined. The germline V gene encodes CDR1 SEHNR and CDR2 FQNEAQ (reference sequence). V was trimmed by 0 bases and J by 12 bases, leaving 8 bases between them. This CDR3 is built from 12 residues. Here the CDR3 reads CASSLAGEELFF. CDR3 in DNA: TGTGCCAGCAGCTTAGCTGGGGAGGAACTGTTTTTT.

The chain has TRBV7-2 and TRBJ2-1, with 9 bases matching TRBD1. The V gene end was trimmed by 6 bases and the J gene end by 6 bases; junction bases not matched to a gene: 15. Germline values: CDR1 SGHTA, CDR2 FQGNSA. The CDR3 contains 17 residues. The DNA for the CDR3 is TGTGCCAGCAGGGGGGGACCCCGGGACAGGGTAACCAATGAGCAGTTCTTC. It yields the protein CASRGGPRDRVTNEQFF. Full variable domain (outside the CDR3, taken from reference TRBV7-2 and TRBJ2-1): GAGVSQSPSNKVTEKGKDVELRCDPISGHTALYWYRQSLGQGLEFLIYFQGNSAPDKSGLPSDRFSAERTGGSVSTLTIQRTQQEDSAVYLCASRGGPRDRVTNEQFFGPGTRLTVL.

The chain links TRBV30 to TRBJ2-7; D not resolved. With 0 bases removed from V and 2 bases from J, the gap between germline ends came to 14 bases. Germline V CDR1 and CDR2: GTSNPN, SVGIG (reference sequence). CDR3 length: 15 residues. CDR3 DNA sequence: TGTGCCTGGAGTGTACCCGGCCCCAGTCCCTACGAGCAGTACTTC. Its protein is CAWSVPGPSPYEQYF. Based on the CDR3 plus reference TRBV30 and TRBJ2-7, the full variable domain is SQTIHQWPATLVQPVGSPLSLECTVEGTSNPNLYWYRQAAGRGLQLLFYSVGIGQISSEVPQNLSASRPQDRQFILSSKKLLLSDSGFYLCAWSVPGPSPYEQYFGPGTRLTVT.

This clonotype appeared a few times. The chain recombines TRBV20-1 with TRBJ2-1, with D uncertain. Per germline, CDR1 DFQATT and CDR2 SNEGSKA (reference sequence). Trimming removed 6 bases at V and 5 bases at J, with 17 bases between. CDR3 length equals 14 residues. The CDR3 DNA reads as TGCAGTGCCGTAGTAGCCGGCAGAAACAATGAGCAGTTCTTC. Translated: CSAVVAGRNNEQFF.

The J gene is TRBJ2-5, the V gene TRBV6-2 or TRBV6-3; possibly TRBD1 for D (5 bases). The CDR3 is 13 residues long. Germline CDR1 and CDR2: MNHEY and SVGEGT. Trimming left V 6 bases short and J 3 bases short, with 11 bases between. The CDR3, as DNA: TGTGCCAGCAGCGGAGTCAGGGAAGAGACCCAGTACTTC. Encoded protein: CASSGVREETQYF.

The chain couples TRBV7-2 to TRBJ2-5; tentative D call: TRBD2 (5 bases). The better agreement between TRBJ2-7 and the DNA end casts doubt on the J call. The germline CDR1 and CDR2 sequences are SGHTA and FQGNSA. There are 15 residues in the CDR3. This CDR3 is CASSSSAGEQNEQYF. CDR3 bases: TGTGCCAGCAGCTCCTCTGCCGGGGAACAAAACGAGCAGTACTTC.

V usage is TRBV12-3 or TRBV12-4 and J usage is TRBJ1-6, with D unclear. The length of the CDR3 is 13 residues. Trimming took 5 bases from V and 11 from J, leaving 13 bases between them. CDR3 bases: TGTGCCAGCAGTACCAGCTACGGGGCACCCCTCCACTTT. Translated, it gives CASSTSYGAPLHF.

This clonotype was seen ten or more times. A much larger clone is a single base away; this may be a read error. The chain uses TRBV7-9 and TRBJ2-6, with unresolved D. Trimming stripped 5 bases from V and 8 bases from J, with 13 bases between. The CDR3 is made up of 14 amino acids. Germline V gives CDR1 SEHNR, CDR2 FQNEAQ (reference sequence). The CDR3 spells CASSVVTGSNVLTF. The CDR3 coding sequence is TGTGCCAGCAGCGTAGTAACCGGGTCCAACGTCCTGACTTTC.

J is TRBJ1-6 and V is TRBV10-2; tentative D call: TRBD1 (6 bases). CDR3 length: 17 amino acids. Germline CDR1 and CDR2: WSHSY and SAAADI. V gave up 2 bases and J gave up 3 bases, with 14 bases separating them. CDR3 protein: CASSENGGDNYNSPLHF. The CDR3, as DNA: TGCGCCAGCAGTGAGAATGGTGGGGACAACTATAATTCACCCCTCCACTTT.

On this clonotype itself: A much larger clone is a single base away; this may be a read error. This chain links TRBV10-3 with TRBJ1-1; D possibly corresponds to TRBD1 (5 bases). Germline loops: CDR1 ENHRY, CDR2 SYGVKD. V shed 8 bases and J shed 1 base, with 14 bases lying between them. This CDR3 is built from 14 residues. CDR3 in DNA: TGTGCCATCCGGGACCGGGGAAAGAACACTGAAGCTTTCTTT. Translating gives CAIRDRGKNTEAFF.

This clonotype appeared a few times. The rearrangement joins TRBV4-3 to TRBJ1-2, with a weak D call TRBD1 (6 bases). This CDR3 region has 15 residues. Per the germline V gene, CDR1 is LGHNA and CDR2 is YSLEER. Trimming removed 4 bases from V and 0 bases from J, with 12 bases in between. CDR3 in amino acids: CASSPLQGSNYGYTF. Here the CDR3 DNA reads TGCGCCAGCAGCCCACTACAGGGATCTAACTATGGCTACACCTTC.

The rearrangement uses TRBV9 and TRBJ2-5; D gene unclear. Germline V CDR1 and CDR2: SGDLS, YYNGEE. Trimming removed 0 bases from V and 11 bases from J, with 23 bases in between. This CDR3 is 16 amino acids long. The CDR3 region has the DNA TGTGCCAGCAGCGTAGACAGCATCGGGTACCCGGCTCAGCAGTACTTC. Translation gives CASSVDSIGYPAQQYF. The complete variable domain, with remaining parts taken from reference TRBV9 and TRBJ2-5, reads DSGVTQTPKHLITATGQRVTLRCSPRSGDLSVYWYQQSLDQGLQFLIQYYNGEERAKGNILERFSAQQFPDLHSELNLSSLELGDSALYFCASSVDSIGYPAQQYFGPGTRLLVL.

A few counts support this clonotype. CDR3 residues: CSAINQGQGADTGELFF. Here the CDR3 DNA reads TGCAGTGCTATTAATCAAGGACAGGGGGCCGACACCGGGGAGCTGTTTTTT. The chain combines TRBV20-1 with TRBJ2-2, with 11 positions matching TRBD1. Germline lookup yields CDR1 DFQATT and CDR2 SNEGSKA (reference sequence). V lost 4 bases and J lost 3; bases outside the gene matches: 10. This CDR3 comprises 17 residues.

The chain combines TRBV4-1 with TRBJ2-1, with TRBD1 matching over 9 bases. Germline V gene sequence: CDR1 MGHRA, CDR2 YSYEKL. The CDR3 runs to 14 residues. V shed 3 bases, J shed 5 bases, and the junction held 2 bases outside the gene matches. CDR3 DNA sequence: TGCGCCAGCAGCCAGGGACAGGGACACAATGAGCAGTTCTTC. This codes for CASSQGQGHNEQFF.

This clonotype was recorded a few times. One end of the junction is discordant with germline, which a read error may explain. The chain employs TRBV20-1 and TRBJ2-7; 11 bases align to TRBD1. Germline V lookup: CDR1 DFQATT, CDR2 SNEGSKA (reference sequence). The CDR3 runs 15 residues. CDR3: CSARAGDRGSYEQYF. The DNA for the CDR3 is TGCAGCGCTAGGGCTGGGGACAGGGGGTCCTACGAGCAGTACTTC.

This chain uses TRBV29-1 with TRBJ2-3; D gene uncertain. The V and J ends lost 6 bases and 4 bases respectively, with 11 bases between them. Germline V gene lookup returns CDR1 SQVTM and CDR2 ANQGSEA. The CDR3 sequence is 12 residues long. CDR3 sequence (DNA): TGCAGCGTAACCGACTTCCCAGATACGCAGTATTTT. It translates to CSVTDFPDTQYF.

The CDR3 is CASSVGQASSGNTIYF. The CDR3 bases are TGTGCCAGCAGCGTTGGACAGGCGAGCTCTGGAAACACCATATATTTT. This chain connects TRBV7-3 to TRBJ1-3; 7 nucleotides line up with TRBD1. Germline V gene data show CDR1 as SGHTA and CDR2 as FQGTGA. Germline trimming cut 5 bases from V and 0 bases from J; bases unmatched to any gene: 7. The CDR3 runs 16 residues.

This sequence joins TRBV30 and TRBJ2-2; D is perhaps TRBD2 (6 bases). This CDR3 contains 16 residues. The V gene lost 1 base and the J gene lost 7 bases, with 19 bases spanning the gap. Germline V CDR1 and CDR2: GTSNPN, SVGIG (reference sequence). CDR3 sequence: CAWSATWGGNGGELFF. The CDR3 region has the DNA TGTGCCTGGAGTGCGACCTGGGGCGGGAATGGCGGGGAGCTGTTTTTT.

CDR3 amino acids: CSARDHWEGGTEAFF. CDR3 nucleotides: TGCAGTGCTAGAGATCATTGGGAGGGCGGCACTGAAGCTTTCTTT. The chain joins TRBV20-1 to TRBJ1-1; D gene uncertain. The CDR3 has 15 amino acids. Between the trimmed V and J ends, which lost 0 bases and 4 bases, there was a span of 15 bases. Germline CDR1 is DFQATT and CDR2 is SNEGSKA (reference sequence).

There are many counts of this clonotype. The gene calls are TRBV28 and TRBJ2-1, with 10 bases fitting TRBD1. Trimming cost V 6 bases and J 2 bases; bases outside gene matches: 4. Germline values: CDR1 MDHEN, CDR2 SYDVKM. This CDR3 has 15 amino acids. This chain's CDR3 is CASRADRGAYNEQFF. The DNA for the CDR3 is TGTGCCAGCAGGGCGGACAGGGGGGCCTACAATGAGCAGTTCTTC.

V is TRBV20-1 and J is TRBJ2-3, with a tentative D call TRBD2 (6 bases). Germline CDR1 and CDR2: DFQATT and SNEGSKA (reference sequence). The CDR3 is 13 residues long. V was pared by 6 bases and J by 4 bases, with 14 bases between. This CDR3 reads CSASGPTADTQYF. In DNA form, the CDR3 reads TGCAGTGCGAGCGGGCCTACGGCAGATACGCAGTATTTT.